The entry that follows covers one TCR beta chain sequence. Its antigen is undetermined. Constant-segment primers were used for 5'RACE, and the resulting TCR alpha and TCR beta cDNA libraries carried sample barcodes and UMIs. TCRdb analysed the 5' RACE reads with MiXCR anew, one entry per CDR3 protein. The table shows approximately 240,000 distinct CDR3 sequences, with around 17% occurring only once. The entry originates in a study of T-cell memory formation after mild COVID-19. At the level of the study: For the most part, TCR clusters were specific to one donor. Study-wide points: Unconfirmed was the SARS-CoV-2 specificity of second-wave clones that peaked on day 37.

Germline V gives CDR1 SEHNR, CDR2 FQNEAQ (reference sequence). CDR3 length: 14 amino acids. Trimming shortened V by 1 base and J by 6 bases, and 11 bases separated the two germline ends. The chain carries TRBV7-9 and TRBJ2-3; D is possibly TRBD1 or TRBD2 (5 bases each). The sequenced material came from PBMCs or a T cell subset sorted from them (not recorded which). This TCR was sampled from a man younger than 30 who had mild COVID-19 (a few samples of this study predate the infection). Cell type and time point are not known. The CDR3 region is CASSLDGAEDTQYF. CDR3 DNA sequence: TGTGCCAGCAGCTTAGACGGGGCAGAGGATACGCAGTATTTT.